This entry describes one T cell receptor (beta chain). These data come from a study of blood T cell repertoires in COVID-19. About the study: The United States, Italy and Spain supplied acute and convalescent COVID-19 samples. From T cells, B-cell-depleted T cells, or PBMCs came the material, which was cDNA or gDNA.

TCRdb's copy holds only in-frame clones and misses some; the assay was immunoSEQ multiplex PCR. The table shows some 75,000 clones, with 75% to 90% occurring only once. Seattle patient enrollment occurred during active infection, with longitudinal follow-up thereafter. V lost 0 bases and J lost 4; bases outside the gene matches: 3. The CDR3 runs to 15 residues. Germline V gives CDR1 SGHRS, CDR2 YFSETQ. This clonotype was obtained from a man older than 75 with COVID-19, enrolled during active disease. V is TRBV5-1 and J is TRBJ1-3, with 8 bases fitting TRBD1. Sequences were obtained from peripheral blood. In nucleotides, the CDR3 is TGCGCCAGCAGCTTGGGAAGACAGGGGGGAAACACCATATATTTT. Amino acids: CASSLGRQGGNTIYF.